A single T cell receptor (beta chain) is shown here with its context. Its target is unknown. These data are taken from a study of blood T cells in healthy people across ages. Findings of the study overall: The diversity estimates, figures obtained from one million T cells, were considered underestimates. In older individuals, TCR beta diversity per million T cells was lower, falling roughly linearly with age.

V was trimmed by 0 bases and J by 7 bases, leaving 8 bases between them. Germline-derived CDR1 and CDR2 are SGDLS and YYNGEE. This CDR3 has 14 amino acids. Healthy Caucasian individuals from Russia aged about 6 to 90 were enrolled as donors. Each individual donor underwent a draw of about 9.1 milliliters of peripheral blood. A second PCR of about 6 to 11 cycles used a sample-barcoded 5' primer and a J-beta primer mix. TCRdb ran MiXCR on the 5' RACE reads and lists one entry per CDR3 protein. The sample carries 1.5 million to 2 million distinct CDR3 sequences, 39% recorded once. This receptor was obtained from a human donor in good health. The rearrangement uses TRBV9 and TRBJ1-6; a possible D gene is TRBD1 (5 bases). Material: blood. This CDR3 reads CASSVVPGNSPLHF. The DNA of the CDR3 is TGTGCCAGCAGCGTAGTTCCAGGGAATTCACCCCTCCACTTT.